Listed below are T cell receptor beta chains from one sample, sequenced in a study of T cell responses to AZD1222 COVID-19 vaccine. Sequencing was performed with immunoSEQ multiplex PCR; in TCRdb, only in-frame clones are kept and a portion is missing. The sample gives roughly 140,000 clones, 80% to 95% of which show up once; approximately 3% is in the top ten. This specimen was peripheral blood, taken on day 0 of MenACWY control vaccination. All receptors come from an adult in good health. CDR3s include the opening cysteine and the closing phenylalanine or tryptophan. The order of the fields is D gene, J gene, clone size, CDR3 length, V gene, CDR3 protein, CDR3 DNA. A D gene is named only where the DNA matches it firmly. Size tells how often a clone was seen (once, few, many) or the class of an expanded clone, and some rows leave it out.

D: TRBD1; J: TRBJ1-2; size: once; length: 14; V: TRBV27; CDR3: CASSGTGGGHGYTF; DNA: TGTGCCAGCAGTGGAACAGGGGGCGGTCATGGCTACACCTTC
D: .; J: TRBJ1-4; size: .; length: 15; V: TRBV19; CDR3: CASKTGFIGNEKLFF; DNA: TGTGCCAGTAAAACAGGGTTTATCGGAAATGAAAAACTGTTTTTT
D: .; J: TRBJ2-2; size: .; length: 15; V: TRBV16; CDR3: CASSPTSFHTGELFF; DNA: TGTGCCAGCAGCCCCACTAGCTTCCACACCGGGGAGCTGTTTTTT
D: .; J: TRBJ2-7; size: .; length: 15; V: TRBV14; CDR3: CASSQDEILGYEQYF; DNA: TGTGCCAGCAGCCAAGATGAGATTCTAGGGTACGAGCAGTACTTC
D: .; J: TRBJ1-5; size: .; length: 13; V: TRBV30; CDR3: CAWSLGGGQPQHF; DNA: TGTGCCTGGAGCCTAGGGGGAGGTCAGCCCCAGCATTTT
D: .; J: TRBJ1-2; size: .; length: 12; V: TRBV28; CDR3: CASSPPGYGYTF; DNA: TGTGCCAGCAGTCCCCCGGGCTATGGCTACACCTTC
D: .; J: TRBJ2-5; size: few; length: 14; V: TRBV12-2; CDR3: CASRPCEGPETQYF; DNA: TGTGCAAGTCGCCCATGCGAGGGCCCAGAGACCCAGTACTTC
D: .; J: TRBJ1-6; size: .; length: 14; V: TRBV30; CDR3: CAWSVHVRASPLHF; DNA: TGTGCCTGGAGTGTACATGTCAGGGCCTCACCCCTCCACTTT
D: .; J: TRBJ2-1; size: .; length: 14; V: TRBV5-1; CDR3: CASSLEVSGNEQFF; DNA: TGCGCCAGCAGCTTGGAGGTTAGCGGCAATGAGCAGTTCTTC
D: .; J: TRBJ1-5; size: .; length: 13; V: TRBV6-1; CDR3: CASSEAEYQPQHF; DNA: TGTGCCAGCAGTGAAGCGGAATATCAGCCCCAGCATTTT
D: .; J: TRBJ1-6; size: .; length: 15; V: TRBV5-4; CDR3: CASSFGSRRNSPLHF; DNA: TGTGCCAGCAGCTTTGGATCCCGGCGGAATTCACCCCTCCACTTT
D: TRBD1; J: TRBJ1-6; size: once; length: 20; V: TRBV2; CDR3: CASKKYLVGRDRANNSPLHF; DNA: TGTGCCAGCAAGAAGTACTTGGTCGGGCGGGACAGGGCAAATAATTCACCCCTCCACTTT
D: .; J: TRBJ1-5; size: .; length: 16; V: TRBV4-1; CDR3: CASSQSNRAGNQPQHF; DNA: TGCGCCAGCAGCCAGTCGAACAGGGCGGGCAATCAGCCCCAGCATTTT
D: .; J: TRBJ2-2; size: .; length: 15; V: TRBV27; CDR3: CASSLREGGTGELFF; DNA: TGTGCCAGCAGTTTACGGGAAGGGGGCACCGGGGAGCTGTTTTTT
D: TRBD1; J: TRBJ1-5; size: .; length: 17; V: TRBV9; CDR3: CASSARQGLGLRQPQHF; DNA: TGTGCCAGCAGCGCGCGACAGGGGTTAGGTTTGAGGCAGCCCCAGCATTTT
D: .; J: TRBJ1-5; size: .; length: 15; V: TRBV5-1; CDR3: CASSLGGTSNQPQHF; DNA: TGCGCCAGCAGCTTGGGAGGGACTAGCAATCAGCCCCAGCATTTT
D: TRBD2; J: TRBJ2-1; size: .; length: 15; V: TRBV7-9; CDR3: CASSASGSSYNEQFF; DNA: TGTGCCAGCAGCGCTAGCGGGAGCTCCTACAATGAGCAGTTCTTC
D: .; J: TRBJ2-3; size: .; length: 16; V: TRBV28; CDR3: CASSSDRGRGTDTQYF; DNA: TGTGCCAGCAGTTCCGACCGTGGCCGCGGCACAGATACGCAGTATTTT
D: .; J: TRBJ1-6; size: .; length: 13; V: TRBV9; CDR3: CASSVATGSPLHF; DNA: TGTGCCAGCAGCGTAGCTACTGGATCACCCCTCCACTTT
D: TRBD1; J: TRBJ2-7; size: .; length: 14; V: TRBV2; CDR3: CASGPDRGRREQYF; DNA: TGTGCCAGCGGCCCGGACAGGGGGCGACGGGAGCAGTACTTC
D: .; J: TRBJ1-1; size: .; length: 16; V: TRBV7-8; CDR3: CASSLVGGSSGTEAFF; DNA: TGTGCCAGCAGCTTAGTTGGGGGCAGTTCGGGCACTGAAGCTTTCTTT
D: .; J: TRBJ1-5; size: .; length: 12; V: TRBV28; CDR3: CASSSGLQPQHF; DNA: TGTGCCAGCAGTTCAGGGTTGCAGCCCCAGCATTTT
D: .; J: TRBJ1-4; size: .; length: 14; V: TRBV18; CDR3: CASSPDRSNEKLFF; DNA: TGTGCCAGCTCACCAGACAGGAGCAATGAAAAACTGTTTTTT
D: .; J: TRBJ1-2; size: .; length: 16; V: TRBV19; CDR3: CASTAISRTVDYGYTF; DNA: TGTGCCAGTACCGCCATTTCGAGGACAGTCGACTATGGCTACACCTTC
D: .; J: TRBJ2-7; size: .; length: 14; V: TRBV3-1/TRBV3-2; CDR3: CASSQRRAPYEQYF; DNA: TGTGCCAGCAGCCAACGCAGGGCCCCCTACGAGCAGTACTTC
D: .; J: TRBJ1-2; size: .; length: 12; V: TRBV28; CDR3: CASRLNNYGYTF; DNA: TGTGCCAGCAGGCTCAATAACTATGGCTACACCTTC
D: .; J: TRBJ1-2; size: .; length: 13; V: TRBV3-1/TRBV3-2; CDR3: CASSRVRDYGYTF; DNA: TGTGCCAGCAGCCGCGTCAGAGATTATGGCTACACCTTC
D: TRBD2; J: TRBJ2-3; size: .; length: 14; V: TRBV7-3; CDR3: CASSPTGGPDTQYF; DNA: TGTGCCAGCAGCCCCACGGGGGGGCCAGATACGCAGTATTTT
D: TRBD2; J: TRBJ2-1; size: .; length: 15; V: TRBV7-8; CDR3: CASSSGTNLPDEQFF; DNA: TGTGCCAGCAGCTCCGGGACTAACCTCCCGGATGAGCAGTTCTTC
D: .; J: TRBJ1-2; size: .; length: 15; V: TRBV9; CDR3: CASSVEPGMATSYTF; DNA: TGTGCCAGCAGCGTAGAGCCAGGGATGGCGACTAGCTACACCTTC
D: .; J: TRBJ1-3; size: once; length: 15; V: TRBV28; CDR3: CASRTPGNLGNTIYF; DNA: TGTGCCAGCAGGACCCCGGGAAACCTCGGAAACACCATATATTTT
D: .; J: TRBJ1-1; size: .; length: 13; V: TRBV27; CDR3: CASSLSRNTEAFF; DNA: TGTGCCAGCAGTTTGTCTCGTAACACTGAAGCTTTCTTT
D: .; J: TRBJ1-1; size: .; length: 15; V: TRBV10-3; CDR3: CAIREDREMNTEAFF; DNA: TGTGCCATCAGGGAGGACAGAGAGATGAACACTGAAGCTTTCTTT
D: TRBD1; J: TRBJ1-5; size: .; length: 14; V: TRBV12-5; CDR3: CASGVGQGGQPQHF; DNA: TGTGCTAGTGGCGTCGGACAGGGAGGTCAGCCCCAGCATTTT
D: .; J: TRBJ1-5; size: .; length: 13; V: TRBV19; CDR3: CASENRANQPQHF; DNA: TGTGCCAGTGAAAACAGGGCCAATCAGCCCCAGCATTTT
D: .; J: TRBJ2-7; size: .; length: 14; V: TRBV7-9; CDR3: CASSFTGTGWGQYF; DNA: TGTGCCAGCAGCTTCACAGGGACGGGTTGGGGGCAGTACTTC
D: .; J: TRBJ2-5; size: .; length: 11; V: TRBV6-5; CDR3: CASSQGETQYF; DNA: TGTGCCAGCAGTCAGGGAGAGACCCAGTACTTC
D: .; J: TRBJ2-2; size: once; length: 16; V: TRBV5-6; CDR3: CASSPSGRGNTGELFF; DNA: TGTGCCAGCAGCCCCAGCGGCAGGGGGAACACCGGGGAGCTGTTTTTT
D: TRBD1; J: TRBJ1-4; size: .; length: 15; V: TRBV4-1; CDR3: CASSQPGTGSEKLFF; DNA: TGCGCCAGCAGCCAGCCCGGGACAGGGAGTGAAAAACTGTTTTTT
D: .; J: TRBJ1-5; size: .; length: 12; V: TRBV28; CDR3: CATGGSNQPQHF; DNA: TGTGCCACCGGGGGGAGCAATCAGCCCCAGCATTTT
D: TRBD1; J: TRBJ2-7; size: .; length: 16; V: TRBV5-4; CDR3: CASSSFGGDRRWEQYF; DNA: TGTGCCAGCAGCTCATTCGGAGGGGACAGGCGGTGGGAGCAGTACTTC
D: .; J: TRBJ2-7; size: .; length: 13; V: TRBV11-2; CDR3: CASAKGPPYEQYF; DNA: TGTGCCAGCGCAAAGGGACCACCATACGAGCAGTACTTC